What follows are 19 T cell receptor beta chains derived from one specimen sequenced in a study of blood T cells in healthy people across ages. Using a J-beta primer mix together with a sample-barcoded 5' primer, a second PCR was run for about 6 to 12 cycles. TCRdb called the 5' RACE reads again in MiXCR, with one record for every CDR3 protein. The sample yields fewer than 700,000 distinct CDR3 sequences, around 50% seen once. Sequencing used blood. These TCRs come from a man at least 80 years old in good health.

The chain recombines TRBV20-1 with TRBJ1-5; D is perhaps TRBD1 (6 bases). V was cut by 3 bases and J by 7 bases, with 16 bases left in between. CDR3 size: 14 residues. The germline V gene has CDR1 DFQATT and CDR2 SNEGSKA (reference sequence). Here the CDR3 DNA reads TGCAGTGCTAGGGAGTCAGGGGCGAGGCAGCCCCAGCATTTT. Translation gives CSARESGARQPQHF.

The chain joins TRBV2 to TRBJ1-2; no clear D. Between the trimmed V and J ends, which lost 1 base and 2 bases, there was a span of 8 bases. The CDR3 extends over 14 amino acids. Per the germline V gene, CDR1 is SNHLY and CDR2 is FYNNEI. The CDR3 is CASSEVARNYGYTF. The CDR3 DNA reads as TGTGCCAGCAGTGAAGTGGCTCGAAACTATGGCTACACCTTC.

The sample holds many counts of this clonotype. This chain links TRBV6-5 with TRBJ1-1; perhaps TRBD1 as D (6 bases). The CDR3 contains 14 residues. V was cut by 3 bases and J by 5 bases, with 13 bases left in between. The germline CDR1 and CDR2 sequences are MNHEY and SVGAGI. The CDR3 DNA is TGTGCCAGCAGTTATGTCGGGAGGGGGACTGAAGCTTTCTTT. Residues: CASSYVGRGTEAFF.

This clonotype was recorded a few times. The chain combines TRBV29-1 with TRBJ2-1, with TRBD1 matching 12 bases. Unmatched junction bases numbered 6, after V lost 8 bases and J lost 7 bases. This CDR3 spans 13 amino acids. Germline assignment: CDR1 SQVTM and CDR2 ANQGSEA. In nucleotides, the CDR3 is TGCAGCAACCTGGGACAGGGGGCGAATGAGCAGTTCTTC. Protein: CSNLGQGANEQFF.

J is TRBJ2-6 and V is TRBV29-1, with D unresolved. Trimming took off 0 bases at V and 4 bases at J, with 19 bases between the two ends. Germline loops: CDR1 SQVTM, CDR2 ANQGSEA. The CDR3 totals 18 residues. CDR3 in amino acids: CSVEDPSRFLAGANVLTF. The CDR3, as DNA: TGCAGCGTTGAAGATCCCTCCCGCTTTTTAGCAGGGGCCAACGTCCTGACTTTC.

The chain is built from TRBV5-6 and TRBJ2-1; a weak D match, TRBD2 (6 bases). Germline CDR1 is SGHDT and CDR2 is YYEEEE. The V end lost 1 base, the J end lost 3 bases, and 11 bases lay between the germline ends. The CDR3 sequence is 15 residues long. This CDR3 reads CASSLLKAGYNEQFF. DNA for the CDR3: TGTGCCAGCAGCTTGTTAAAAGCGGGCTACAATGAGCAGTTCTTC.

V and J are TRBV7-9 and TRBJ2-1; TRBD2 matches 8 bases. Trimming removed 5 bases from V and 1 base from J; junction bases left unmatched: 4. The germline V gene encodes CDR1 SEHNR and CDR2 FQNEAQ (reference sequence). The CDR3 runs to 15 residues. CDR3 coding DNA: TGTGCCAGCAGCCCCGGGGGGGTTTCCTACAATGAGCAGTTCTTC. This translates into CASSPGGVSYNEQFF.

The CDR3 here is CASSPTSGSNQPQHF. CDR3 in DNA: TGTGCCAGCAGCCCAACTTCTGGAAGCAATCAGCCCCAGCATTTT. V is TRBV4-2 and J is TRBJ1-5; the D is unclear. This CDR3 contains 15 residues. CDR1 is LGHNA, CDR2 YNFKEQ, per germline. V was shortened by 4 bases and J by 1 base, with 11 bases between the two germline ends.

This clonotype was seen more than once but under ten times. The rearrangement joins TRBV7-2 to TRBJ2-5; D ambiguous. From germline, CDR1 is SGHTA and CDR2 FQGNSA. V was cut by 1 base and J by 5 bases, with 11 bases left in between. The length of the CDR3 is 14 residues. CDR3 in DNA: TGTGCCAGCAGCTTAGATCGGGCGTCCGAGACCCAGTACTTC. Encoded protein: CASSLDRASETQYF.

A few counts support this clonotype. The J gene is TRBJ2-5, the V gene TRBV12-3 or TRBV12-4, with D uncertain. The CDR3 is made up of 13 amino acids. V lost 3 bases, J lost 5 bases, and 10 bases lay in between. The chain's CDR3 is CASSLGSPETQYF. For the CDR3, the DNA is TGTGCCAGCAGTTTGGGCAGCCCGGAGACCCAGTACTTC.

CDR3 loop: CAISELARVASGNTIYF. The CDR3 bases are TGTGCCATCAGTGAGCTGGCCAGGGTCGCCTCTGGAAACACCATATATTTT. The chain links TRBV10-3 to TRBJ1-3, with D possibly TRBD1 on 5 matching bases. Trimming pared 2 bases from V and 0 bases from J, leaving 14 bases between. The CDR3 runs 17 residues. Germline V lookup: CDR1 ENHRY, CDR2 SYGVKD.

CDR3: CSVARGQARDSGDTQYF. The CDR3 bases are TGCAGCGTTGCGAGGGGACAGGCTCGGGACTCGGGTGATACGCAGTATTTT. The rearrangement uses TRBV29-1 and TRBJ2-3; TRBD1 aligns across 8 bases. The junction had 18 bases not matched to a gene; V was cut back by 4 bases and J by 6 bases. The CDR3 has 17 amino acids. Germline assignment: CDR1 SQVTM and CDR2 ANQGSEA.

Only a few counts were recorded for this clonotype. The J gene is TRBJ2-7, the V gene TRBV20-1, with D uncertain. Trimming took off 7 bases at V and 4 bases at J, with 5 bases between the two ends. This CDR3 comprises 9 residues. Germline V lookup: CDR1 DFQATT, CDR2 SNEGSKA (reference sequence). CDR3 DNA sequence: TGCAGTGGGGTATACGAGCAGTACTTC. Its translation: CSGVYEQYF.

As concerns this clonotype: Since a much larger clone is just one base distant, this may be a read error. Lacking the conserved final phenylalanine or tryptophan, this CDR3 likely reflects a read error. The chain has TRBV6-5 and TRBJ1-2, with D unclear. From germline, CDR1 is MNHEY and CDR2 SVGAGI. CDR3 length: 13 residues. V was trimmed by 4 bases and J by 8 bases, leaving 14 bases between them. This CDR3 is CASSSNRPRGYTV. The CDR3 DNA is TGTGCCAGCAGTTCCAACCGGCCTAGGGGCTACACCGTC.

At least ten counts were recorded for this clonotype. V and J are TRBV21-1 and TRBJ2-1; the DNA was not used to check the table's D call, TRBD1. TRBV21-1 is termed a pseudogene. This CDR3 is 13 amino acids long. CDR3: CAGPGAPLDEQFF. The CDR3 DNA reads as TGTGCCGGTCCAGGGGCACCATTGGATGAGCAGTTCTTC.

J is TRBJ2-7 and V is TRBV6-2 or TRBV6-3, with 10 bases aligning to TRBD2. The germline CDR1 and CDR2 sequences are MNHEY and SVGEGT. Trimming cost V 4 bases and J 7 bases; bases outside gene matches: 22. The CDR3 length is 19 residues. The CDR3 here is CASSWWLAGGPSSYNEQYF. The CDR3 nucleotides read TGTGCCAGCAGTTGGTGGTTAGCGGGGGGTCCGAGCTCCTACAATGAGCAGTACTTC.

The chain uses TRBV25-1 and TRBJ2-7, with 7 bases fitting TRBD1. J lost 3 bases, V lost 6 bases, and 23 bases had no gene match. The germline gives CDR1 MGHDK, CDR2 SYGVNS. The CDR3 loop spans 19 amino acids. The CDR3 region has the DNA TGTGCCAGCAGGCTACAGGGGATCCAACAACAAACCTTCTACTACGAGCAGTACTTC. Translation gives CASRLQGIQQQTFYYEQYF.

The V gene is TRBV3-1, the J gene TRBJ1-2, with 7 bases matching TRBD1. Germline V lookup: CDR1 LGHDT, CDR2 YNNKEL (reference sequence). The CDR3 totals 16 residues. Germline trimming cut 1 base from V and 0 bases from J; bases unmatched to any gene: 5. The CDR3 DNA is TGTGCCAGCAGCCAAGGAGGGACAGCAACTAACTATGGCTACACCTTC. The encoded protein is CASSQGGTATNYGYTF.

The chain carries TRBV29-1 and TRBJ1-1, with 11 bases aligning to TRBD1. Looked up from germline, CDR1 is SQVTM and CDR2 is ANQGSEA. The CDR3 spans 16 residues. Trimming took 7 bases from V and 0 from J; bases not matched to a gene: 10. The CDR3 DNA sequence: TGCAGCGCCCAAGGACAGGGGGCCCCATTGAACACTGAAGCTTTCTTT. This translates into CSAQGQGAPLNTEAFF.